This TCR beta chain was sequenced in a study of blood T cell repertoires in COVID-19. TCRdb's table, derived via immunoSEQ multiplex PCR, lists solely in-frame clones and lacks some. The table records about 80,000 clones, approximately 80% of them present only once. The CDR3 runs 14 residues. CDR1 SGHNT and CDR2 YYREEE come from the germline V gene (reference sequence). Trimming took off 0 bases at V and 4 bases at J, with 8 bases between the two ends. The sequence derives from a man older than 75 with acute or convalescent COVID-19. The chain joins TRBV5-4 to TRBJ2-1, with a tentative D call TRBD2 (5 bases). Sequences were obtained from peripheral blood. The CDR3 reads CASSLALAYNEQFF. The DNA of the CDR3 is TGTGCCAGCAGCTTGGCCCTAGCTTACAATGAGCAGTTCTTC.